The rows below give T cell receptor beta chains drawn from one sample of a study of CD8 T cells in ankylosing spondylitis. TCRdb reprocessed the 5' RACE reads with MiXCR, giving one entry per CDR3 protein. The repertoire holds about 130,000 distinct CDR3 sequences, with under 20% as singletons. What was sequenced was blood, either unsorted or a sorted T cell fraction (not recorded which). These receptors were collected from a male donor with ankylosing spondylitis. Each CDR3 is given with its conserved first and last residue. A D gene is named only where the DNA matches it firmly. The listing skips clone size in some rows; elsewhere it reads once, few, many or a size class.

clone_size	j_call	v_call	d_call	cdr3_nt	cdr3_aa
.	TRBJ2-7	TRBV7-9	.	TGTGCCAGCAGCGAAGTCGACAGGGAGGACTACGAGCAGTACTTC	CASSEVDREDYEQYF
few	TRBJ2-2	TRBV6-2/TRBV6-3	TRBD2	TGTGCCAGCAGTTACCCGGCCGGGACTAGGGGCACCGGGGAGCTGTTTTTT	CASSYPAGTRGTGELFF
few	TRBJ2-7	TRBV14	TRBD2	TGTGCCAGCAGCCAAGGGCTAGCGGAAACCTACGAGCAGTACTTC	CASSQGLAETYEQYF
.	TRBJ2-7	TRBV6-1	.	TGTGCCAGCAGTAGGGACAATTTTTACTACGAGCAGTACTTC	CASSRDNFYYEQYF
few	TRBJ2-7	TRBV25-1	TRBD1	TGTGCCAGCAGTGACGAGCGACAGGGGGCGTTTGAGCAGTACTTC	CASSDERQGAFEQYF
few	TRBJ2-3	TRBV12-5	TRBD2	TGTGCTAGTGGCCCAAGCGGGAATCCACTCCATACGCAGTATTTT	CASGPSGNPLHTQYF
few	TRBJ2-5	TRBV3-1	.	TGTGCCAGCAGCCAAGTCTTGGAGACCCAGTACTTC	CASSQVLETQYF
few	TRBJ2-3	TRBV12-3/TRBV12-4	TRBD2	TGTGCCAGCAGTCCCGGGACTAGCGGCACAGATACGCAGTATTTT	CASSPGTSGTDTQYF
many	TRBJ2-7	TRBV12-3/TRBV12-4	TRBD1	TGTGCCAGCAGCCGGGACAGGACCTACGAGCAGTACTTC	CASSRDRTYEQYF
.	TRBJ2-1	TRBV4-2	.	TGTGCCAGCAGCCAAGATGAGCGCACCCTCTCCTACAATGAGCAGTTCTTC	CASSQDERTLSYNEQFF
.	TRBJ2-2	TRBV9	.	TGTGCCAGCAGCGTTGACGCAGGGGTCGCAGGGGAGCTGTTTTTT	CASSVDAGVAGELFF
.	TRBJ2-7	TRBV20-1	TRBD2	TGCAGTATTCGGACTAGCGGCTCCTACGAGCAGTACTTC	CSIRTSGSYEQYF
few	TRBJ2-1	TRBV7-8	.	TGTGCCAGCAGCTTAGGAAACCGCGGGGTCTACAATGAGCAGTTCTTC	CASSLGNRGVYNEQFF
.	TRBJ2-7	TRBV10-3	TRBD1	TGTGCCATCACGCCAGGACAGGGGAACTACGAGCAGTACTTC	CAITPGQGNYEQYF
many	TRBJ2-4	TRBV7-9	TRBD2	TGTGCCAGCAGCCCAACTACTAGCGTACTAGCCAAAAACATTCAGTACTTC	CASSPTTSVLAKNIQYF
few	TRBJ2-1	TRBV20-1	TRBD2	TGCAGTGCTTGGACTAGCGGGAGTCAGGGCAATGAGCAGTTCTTC	CSAWTSGSQGNEQFF
few	TRBJ2-2	TRBV7-6	.	TGTGCCAGCAGCTTAAATCGGCAGCCCGGGGAGCTGTTTTTT	CASSLNRQPGELFF
.	TRBJ2-7	TRBV6-5	.	TGTGCCAGCTCAGGCACCCTACGGGAGCAGTACTTC	CASSGTLREQYF
few	TRBJ1-4	TRBV4-1	.	TGCGCCAGCAGCCCTCCCCCGGGTGAAAAACTGTTTTTT	CASSPPPGEKLFF
.	TRBJ2-7	TRBV19	.	TGTGCCAGTAGTCCTCCTAGCGACTCCTACGAGCAGTACTTC	CASSPPSDSYEQYF
.	TRBJ1-2	TRBV4-1	.	TGCGCCAGCAGCCAGGCAAGGATGGGAAGGGAGGATGGCTACACCTTC	CASSQARMGREDGYTF
.	TRBJ2-1	TRBV9	.	TGTGCCAGCAGCGTACTAGGTAGGGCTAGCTCCTACAATGAGCAGTTCTTC	CASSVLGRASSYNEQFF
.	TRBJ2-3	TRBV7-6	.	TGTGCCAGCAGCTTTTTCGGGGGAGGAGCAGATACGCAGTATTTT	CASSFFGGGADTQYF
.	TRBJ1-5	TRBV20-1	TRBD1	TGCAGTGCTAGAGATTCGGACAGGGAAGGGAGTCAGCCCCAGCATTTT	CSARDSDREGSQPQHF
.	TRBJ1-1	TRBV29-1	.	TGCAGCGTTGAAAGTAGCGCGAACACTGAAGCTTTCTTT	CSVESSANTEAFF
many	TRBJ1-2	TRBV4-1	TRBD1	TGCGCCAGCAGCCAAGTGGGGGACAGTAACTATGGCTACACCTTC	CASSQVGDSNYGYTF
few	TRBJ2-7	TRBV24-1	.	TGTGCCACCAGTGATTTGGGTTACGAGCAGTACTTC	CATSDLGYEQYF
.	TRBJ2-7	TRBV4-1	.	TGCGCCAGCAGCCAAGCGTCTAGTGTTGGGTACGAGCAGTACTTC	CASSQASSVGYEQYF
many	TRBJ2-3	TRBV29-1	.	TGCAGCGTGGGCGTAGCAGCCTTGAGCACAGATACGCAGTATTTT	CSVGVAALSTDTQYF
few	TRBJ2-2	TRBV3-1	.	TGTGCCAGCAGCCAAGTGCTGATCTCCGGGGAGCTGTTTTTT	CASSQVLISGELFF
few	TRBJ2-3	TRBV27	.	TGTGCCAGCAGTACCCTCGGCGATACGCAGTATTTT	CASSTLGDTQYF
few	TRBJ2-3	TRBV6-2/TRBV6-3	TRBD2	TGTGCCAGCAGTTACCCAATCCCGGGACTAAGTACAGATACGCAGTATTTT	CASSYPIPGLSTDTQYF
.	TRBJ2-1	TRBV12-3/TRBV12-4	.	TGTGCCAGCCAGCTCTCTCTCGTCAATGAGCAGTTCTTC	CASQLSLVNEQFF
few	TRBJ2-3	TRBV29-1	TRBD2	TGCAGCGTCCTAGCGGGAGGCACAGATACGCAGTATTTT	CSVLAGGTDTQYF
few	TRBJ2-1	TRBV4-1	.	TGCGCCAGCAGCCTCTTACGGTCACCCAGCTCCTACAATGAGCAGTTCTTC	CASSLLRSPSSYNEQFF
few	TRBJ2-1	TRBV28	.	TGTGCCAGCAGTTACAGGGACGGGAATGAGCAGTTCTTC	CASSYRDGNEQFF
.	TRBJ1-6	TRBV7-9	.	TGTGCCAGCAGCCCCGGGACCTATAATTCACCCCTCCACTTT	CASSPGTYNSPLHF
few	TRBJ2-7	TRBV6-1	TRBD2	TGTGCCAGCAGTGCTAGCGGGAGTTACGAGCAGTACTTC	CASSASGSYEQYF
.	TRBJ2-1	TRBV11-3	.	TGTGCCAGCAGCTTAAGATGGGATGAGCAGTTCTTC	CASSLRWDEQFF
few	TRBJ1-1	TRBV7-9	.	TGTGCCAGCAGCTTAGATGCAGTTTCCGTTGGCGCTTTCTTT	CASSLDAVSVGAFF
.	TRBJ1-5	TRBV7-6	.	TGTGCCAGCAGCTTAGCAATCGGAAGGTCTGGGGGCCAGCCCCAGCATTTT	CASSLAIGRSGGQPQHF
few	TRBJ2-7	TRBV13	.	TGTGCCAGCAGCTTGGGCAGGGGAATTTCCGAGCAGTACTTC	CASSLGRGISEQYF
.	TRBJ2-5	TRBV5-1	.	TGCGCCAGCAATCTCGCGGTCCAAGAGACCCAGTACTTC	CASNLAVQETQYF
.	TRBJ1-6	TRBV7-8	TRBD1	TGTGCCAGCAGCTTAGGTTGGGGGACAGTTTCACCCCTCCACTTT	CASSLGWGTVSPLHF
few	TRBJ2-7	TRBV5-1	TRBD1	TGCGCCAGCAGCTTGGAACAGGGGGCCTACGAGCAGTACTTC	CASSLEQGAYEQYF
few	TRBJ2-5	TRBV12-3/TRBV12-4	TRBD1	TGTGCCAGCACCCTCTGGCCCCCGGACAGGCTAGAAAAGACCCAGTACTTC	CASTLWPPDRLEKTQYF
.	TRBJ2-5	TRBV6-1	.	TGTGCCAGCAGTGCTAGCGGAGGACAGAAAGTCCAAGAGACCCAGTACTTC	CASSASGGQKVQETQYF
.	TRBJ2-1	TRBV6-1	TRBD1	TGTGCCAGCAGTACAACGGGACAGGTCTACAATGAGCAGTTCTTC	CASSTTGQVYNEQFF